The 9 T cell receptor beta chains in this list originate from one sample, sequenced in a study of response to subunit inactivated influenza vaccine. TCRdb re-derived calls from the RT-PCR reads in MiXCR, one entry per CDR3 protein. The table includes some 800,000 distinct CDR3 sequences, 21% detected once. Here the sequenced sample was PBMCs from blood, taken 5 days after vaccination. These receptors were taken from a man over 45 who received an inactivated influenza vaccine.

The chain combines TRBV14 with TRBJ2-5; 8 nucleotides agree with TRBD2. V lost 4 bases, J lost 1 base, and 5 bases stayed unmatched. The CDR3 spans 15 residues. Germline V gene data show CDR1 as SGHDN and CDR2 as FVKESK. CDR3 sequence reads: CASSPPGGGQETQYF. The DNA of the CDR3 is TGTGCCAGCAGCCCCCCGGGAGGGGGCCAAGAGACCCAGTACTTC.

This clonotype was counted between two and nine times. CDR3 nucleotides: TGTGCCAGCAGCTTTGCCGGGATGGACATTCAGTACTTC. Protein sequence: CASSFAGMDIQYF. V usage is TRBV7-9 and J usage is TRBJ2-4; a possible D gene is TRBD2 (5 bases). V lost 3 bases to trimming and J lost 8 bases, with 11 bases between them. Germline V gives CDR1 SEHNR, CDR2 FQNEAQ (reference sequence). The CDR3 contains 13 residues.

This clonotype has ten or more counts. The rearrangement links TRBV12-3 or TRBV12-4 to TRBJ2-7; D call uncertain. There are 14 residues in the CDR3. Trimming removed 5 bases at V and 1 base at J, with 12 bases between. This chain's CDR3 is CASSGIGLSYEQYF. In DNA form, the CDR3 reads TGTGCCAGCAGTGGGATTGGCCTATCCTACGAGCAGTACTTC.

This clonotype was seen only a few times. The J gene is TRBJ2-1, the V gene TRBV5-1, with 9 nucleotides matching TRBD2. The CDR3 spans 15 residues. Losses at the gene ends were 1 base for V and 8 bases for J; bases not matched to a gene: 7. Germline assignment: CDR1 SGHRS and CDR2 YFSETQ. CDR3 sequence: CASSLSGTSLHEQFF. The CDR3 coding sequence is TGCGCCAGCAGCTTGTCTGGGACTAGCTTGCATGAGCAGTTCTTC.

Points on this clonotype: The CDR3 carries no conserved terminal phenylalanine or tryptophan, so it likely arises from a read error. This chain connects TRBV5-5 to TRBJ2-7; D remains unclear. Germline values: CDR1 SGHKS, CDR2 YYEKEE (reference sequence). CDR3 length: 11 residues. Trimming stripped 1 base from V and 3 bases from J, with 2 bases between. The CDR3 DNA follows: TGTGCCAGCAGCTTGTTCTACGAGCAGTACTTG. As protein: CASSLFYEQYL.

This clonotype has only a few counts. V and J are TRBV27 and TRBJ2-5; 9 bases align to TRBD2. CDR1 and CDR2 (germline): MNHEY, SMNVEV (reference sequence). The CDR3 length is 17 residues. Trimming took 5 bases from V and 1 from J; bases not matched to a gene: 11. The CDR3, as DNA: TGTGCCAGCAGTCCTCGCGTTGGCGGGGGGGTCCAAGAGACCCAGTACTTC. It yields the protein CASSPRVGGGVQETQYF.

This clonotype appeared a few times. The CDR3 is CASSSGYSYEQYF. The CDR3 nucleotides are TGTGCCAGCAGCAGCGGGTACTCCTACGAGCAGTACTTC. The chain couples TRBV7-2 to TRBJ2-7; possibly TRBD2 for D (6 bases). There are 13 residues in the CDR3. Between the trimmed V and J ends, which lost 5 bases and 0 bases, there was a span of 8 bases. The germline V gene encodes CDR1 SGHTA and CDR2 FQGNSA.

This clonotype has a handful of counts. The rearrangement links TRBV28 to TRBJ2-5; D is ambiguous. V was clipped by 3 bases and J by 4 bases, with 15 bases between them. The CDR3 covers 15 residues. Germline V gene sequence: CDR1 MDHEN, CDR2 SYDVKM. CDR3 amino acids: CASSLPPPRAETQYF. The DNA of the CDR3 is TGTGCCAGCAGTTTGCCCCCCCCCCGGGCAGAGACCCAGTACTTC.

V usage is TRBV12-3 or TRBV12-4 and J usage is TRBJ1-6; D might be TRBD1 (5 bases). The CDR3 has 13 residues. V was cut by 7 bases and J by 10 bases, with 14 bases left in between. CDR3 DNA sequence: TGTGCCAGCACCTCCCAGGGTTACTCACCCCTCCACTTT. It codes for CASTSQGYSPLHF.